This T cell receptor (beta chain) was obtained from a study of blood T cells in healthy people across ages. Total RNA, at least 6 micrograms per sample, came from PBMCs. Through a sample-barcoded 5' primer and a J-beta primer mix, a second PCR was run for roughly 6 to 12 cycles. TCRdb reanalysed the 5' RACE reads using MiXCR and keeps one entry per CDR3 protein. The top ten clones hold about a tenth of a sample with about 840,000 distinct CDR3 sequences, around 29% of them seen once. This clonotype has a count of ten or more. These data were also filed under a second study, of T cells of mothers and their children.

The TCR was taken from a woman aged 40 to 50 in good health. The sequencing input was blood.

The CDR3 DNA is TGCAGTTCGCCCCGGACAGGATCCTACGAGCAGTACTTC. Its protein product is CSSPRTGSYEQYF. The chain joins TRBV20-1 to TRBJ2-7; 7 bases fit TRBD1. Trimming at V came to 8 bases and at J to 1 base, leaving 8 bases not matched to a gene. The CDR3 is 13 amino acids. Germline loops: CDR1 DFQATT, CDR2 SNEGSKA (reference sequence).